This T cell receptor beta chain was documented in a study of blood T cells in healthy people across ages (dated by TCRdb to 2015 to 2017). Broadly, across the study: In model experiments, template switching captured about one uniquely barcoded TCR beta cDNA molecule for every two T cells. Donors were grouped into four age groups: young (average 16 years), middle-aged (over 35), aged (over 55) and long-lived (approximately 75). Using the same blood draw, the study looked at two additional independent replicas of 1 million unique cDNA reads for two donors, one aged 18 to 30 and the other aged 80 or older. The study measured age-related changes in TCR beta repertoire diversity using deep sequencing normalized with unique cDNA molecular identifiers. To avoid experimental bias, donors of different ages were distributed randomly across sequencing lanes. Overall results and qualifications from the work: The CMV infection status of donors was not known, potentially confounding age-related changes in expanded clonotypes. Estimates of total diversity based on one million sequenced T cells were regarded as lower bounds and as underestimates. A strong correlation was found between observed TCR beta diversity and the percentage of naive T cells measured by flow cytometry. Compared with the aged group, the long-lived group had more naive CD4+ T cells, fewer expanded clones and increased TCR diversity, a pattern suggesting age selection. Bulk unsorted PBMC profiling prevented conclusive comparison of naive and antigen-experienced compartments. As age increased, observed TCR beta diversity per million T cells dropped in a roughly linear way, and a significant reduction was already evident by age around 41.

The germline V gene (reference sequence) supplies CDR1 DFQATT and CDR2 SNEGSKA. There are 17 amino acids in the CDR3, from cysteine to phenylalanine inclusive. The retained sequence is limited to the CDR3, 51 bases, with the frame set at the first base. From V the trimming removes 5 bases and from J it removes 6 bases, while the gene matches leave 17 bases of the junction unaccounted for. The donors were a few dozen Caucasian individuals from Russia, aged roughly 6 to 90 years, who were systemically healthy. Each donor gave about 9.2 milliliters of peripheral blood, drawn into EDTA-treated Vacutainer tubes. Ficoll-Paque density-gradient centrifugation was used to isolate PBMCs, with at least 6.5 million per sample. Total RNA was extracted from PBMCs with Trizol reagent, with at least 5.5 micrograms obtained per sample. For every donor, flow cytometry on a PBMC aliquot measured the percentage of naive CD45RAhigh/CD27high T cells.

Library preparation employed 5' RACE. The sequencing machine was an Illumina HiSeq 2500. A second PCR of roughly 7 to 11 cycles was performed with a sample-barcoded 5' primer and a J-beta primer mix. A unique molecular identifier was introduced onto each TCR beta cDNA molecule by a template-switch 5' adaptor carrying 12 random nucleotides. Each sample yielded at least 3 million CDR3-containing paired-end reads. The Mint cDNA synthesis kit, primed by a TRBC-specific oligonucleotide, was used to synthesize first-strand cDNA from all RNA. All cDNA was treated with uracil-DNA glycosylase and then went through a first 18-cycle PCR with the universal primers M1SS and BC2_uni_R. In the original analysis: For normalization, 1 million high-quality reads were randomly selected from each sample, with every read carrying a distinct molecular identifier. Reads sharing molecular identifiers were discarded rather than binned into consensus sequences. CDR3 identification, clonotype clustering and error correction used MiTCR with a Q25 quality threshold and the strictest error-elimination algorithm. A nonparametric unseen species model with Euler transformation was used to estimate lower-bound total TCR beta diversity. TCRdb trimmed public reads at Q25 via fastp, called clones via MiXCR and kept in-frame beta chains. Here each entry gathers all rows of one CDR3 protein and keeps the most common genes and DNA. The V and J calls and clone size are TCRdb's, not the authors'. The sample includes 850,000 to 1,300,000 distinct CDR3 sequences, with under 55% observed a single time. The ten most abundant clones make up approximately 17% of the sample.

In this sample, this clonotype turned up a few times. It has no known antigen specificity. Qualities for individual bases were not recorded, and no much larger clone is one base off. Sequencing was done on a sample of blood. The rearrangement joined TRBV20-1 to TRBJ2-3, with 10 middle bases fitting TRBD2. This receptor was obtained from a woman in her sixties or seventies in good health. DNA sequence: TGCAGTGCTCAGCGGGTAGCGGGAGGAATAATTTTGGATACGCAGTATTTT. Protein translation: CSAQRVAGGIILDTQYF.